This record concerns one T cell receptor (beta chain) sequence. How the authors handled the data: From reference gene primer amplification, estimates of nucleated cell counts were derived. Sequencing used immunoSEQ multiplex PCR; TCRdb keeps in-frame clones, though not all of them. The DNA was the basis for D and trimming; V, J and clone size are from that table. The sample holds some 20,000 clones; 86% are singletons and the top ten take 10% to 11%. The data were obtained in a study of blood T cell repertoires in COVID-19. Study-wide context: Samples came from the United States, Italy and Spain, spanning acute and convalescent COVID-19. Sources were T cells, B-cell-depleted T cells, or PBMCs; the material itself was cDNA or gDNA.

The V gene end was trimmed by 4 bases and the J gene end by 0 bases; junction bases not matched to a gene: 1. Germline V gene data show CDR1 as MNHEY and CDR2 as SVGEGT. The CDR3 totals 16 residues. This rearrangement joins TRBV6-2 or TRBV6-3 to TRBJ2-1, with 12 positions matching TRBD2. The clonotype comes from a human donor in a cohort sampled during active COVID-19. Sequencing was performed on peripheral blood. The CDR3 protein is CASSSGLAGSYNEQFF. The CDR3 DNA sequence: TGTGCCAGCAGTTCGGGACTAGCGGGCTCCTACAATGAGCAGTTCTTC.